A single sample gave rise to the 23 T cell receptor beta chains below, sequenced in a study of T cell responses to AZD1222 COVID-19 vaccine. Produced via immunoSEQ multiplex PCR; TCRdb's table is partial and in-frame only. The repertoire holds around 100,000 clones, with 88% as singletons. Material: peripheral blood, obtained on day 0 of AZD1222 vaccination. These receptors came from an adult in good health.

The V call is TRBV6-1, the J call TRBJ1-1; D uncertain. The CDR3 is 16 residues long. The V end lost 0 bases, the J end lost 0 bases, and 11 bases lay between the germline ends. The germline V gene has CDR1 MNHNS and CDR2 SASEGT. The CDR3 loop is CASSEAWAAMNTEAFF. The DNA for the CDR3 is TGTGCCAGCAGTGAAGCTTGGGCAGCCATGAACACTGAAGCTTTCTTT.

V and J are TRBV7-9 and TRBJ1-5, with TRBD1 matching over 7 bases. V lost 1 base to trimming and J lost 7 bases; unmatched junction nucleotides: 7. Germline V gives CDR1 SEHNR, CDR2 FQNEAQ (reference sequence). This CDR3 is built from 15 residues. Here the CDR3 DNA reads TGTGCCAGCAGCTTAGGTGTTACAGGGGACCAGCCCCAGCATTTT. Protein product: CASSLGVTGDQPQHF.

The chain recombines TRBV5-6 with TRBJ1-2; a possible D gene is TRBD1 (5 bases). Trimming shortened V by 3 bases and J by 5 bases, and 17 bases separated the two germline ends. This CDR3 comprises 15 residues. Per the germline V gene, CDR1 is SGHDT and CDR2 is YYEEEE. The CDR3 DNA is TGTGCCAGCAGCTCTAGACAGCCCGGGGGATATGGCTACACCTTC. It encodes CASSSRQPGGYGYTF.

The genes are TRBV29-1 and TRBJ2-5; 8 bases agree with TRBD2. This CDR3 comprises 13 residues. Per the germline V gene, CDR1 is SQVTM and CDR2 is ANQGSEA. Trimming removed 3 bases from V and 4 bases from J; junction bases left unmatched: 4. As DNA, the CDR3 is TGCAGCGTTGACGGGAGGGCCGGAGAGACCCAGTACTTC. Translated, it gives CSVDGRAGETQYF. Looking up the rest from reference TRBV29-1 and TRBJ2-5 gives the full variable domain: SAVISQKPSRDICQRGTSLTIQCQVDSQVTMMFWYRQQPGQSLTLIATANQGSEATYESGFVIDKFPISRPNLTFSTLTVSNMSPEDSSIYLCSVDGRAGETQYFGPGTRLLVL.

The V gene is TRBV7-2, the J gene TRBJ1-3; D may be TRBD1 (6 bases). V was pared by 4 bases and J by 4 bases, with 11 bases between. The CDR3 runs to 14 residues. CDR1 and CDR2 from the germline V gene are SGHTA and FQGNSA. CDR3 sequence reads: CASSYKGGGNTIYF. CDR3 sequence (DNA): TGTGCCAGCAGCTATAAGGGGGGAGGAAACACCATATATTTT.

The V and J genes are TRBV27 and TRBJ2-3; 12 bases line up with TRBD2. CDR1 is MNHEY, CDR2 SMNVEV, per germline (reference sequence). J was trimmed by 3 bases and V by 5 bases; bases with no gene match: 6. The CDR3 spans 16 residues. The CDR3, as DNA: TGTGCCAGCAGTATCATACTAGCGGGAGGTACAGATACGCAGTATTTT. Protein sequence: CASSIILAGGTDTQYF.

This chain uses TRBV2 with TRBJ1-6; D remains ambiguous. Germline V gene lookup returns CDR1 SNHLY and CDR2 FYNNEI. Trimming stripped 2 bases from V and 2 bases from J, with 7 bases between. This CDR3 has 15 residues. In DNA, the CDR3 is TGTGCCAGCAGTGAATGGGAAGCCTATAATTCACCCCTCCACTTT. Amino acids: CASSEWEAYNSPLHF.

The chain joins TRBV19 to TRBJ2-1; TRBD2 agrees at 10 bases. Germline V lookup: CDR1 LNHDA, CDR2 SQIVND (reference sequence). V gave up 5 bases and J gave up 4 bases; unmatched junction bases: 8. The CDR3 is 16 residues long. In DNA, the CDR3 is TGTGCCAGTAGTCGCAGCGGGAGGGCCCAGTACAATGAGCAGTTCTTC. This encodes CASSRSGRAQYNEQFF.

The genes are TRBV24-1 and TRBJ2-2; no clear D gene. The V gene lost 4 bases and the J gene lost 8 bases, with 10 bases spanning the gap. CDR3 length: 13 amino acids. Germline assignment: CDR1 KGHDR and CDR2 SFDVKD. The CDR3 DNA sequence: TGTGCCACCAGTGACCGCTGGGCGGGGGAGCTGTTTTTT. This encodes CATSDRWAGELFF.

V is TRBV19 and J is TRBJ2-7; 9 bases agree with TRBD1. Looked up from germline, CDR1 is LNHDA and CDR2 is SQIVND (reference sequence). Trimming took 5 bases from V and 2 from J; bases not matched to a gene: 7. The CDR3 sequence is 15 residues long. In DNA form, the CDR3 reads TGTGCCAGTAGTCCGGGACAGGGCGTTGCCTACGAGCAGTACTTC. It encodes CASSPGQGVAYEQYF.

This clone was found once. The rearrangement uses TRBV27 and TRBJ2-7, with a weak D call TRBD1 (6 bases). Deletions cut 5 bases from V and 5 bases from J, with 7 bases between. The CDR3 is made up of 11 amino acids. Germline V gives CDR1 MNHEY, CDR2 SMNVEV (reference sequence). CDR3 loop: CASSRGNEQYF. CDR3 nucleotide sequence: TGTGCCAGCAGTAGGGGGAACGAGCAGTACTTC.

This chain links TRBV28 with TRBJ1-1; a possible D gene is TRBD1 (5 bases). V was clipped by 2 bases and J by 3 bases, with 10 bases between them. Germline loops: CDR1 MDHEN, CDR2 SYDVKM. The CDR3 is made up of 14 amino acids. CDR3 protein: CASSLRGSDTEAFF. CDR3 coding DNA: TGTGCCAGCAGTTTAAGGGGATCCGACACTGAAGCTTTCTTT.

The gene calls are TRBV11-2 and TRBJ2-1; tentative D call: TRBD2 (7 bases). V was shortened by 2 bases and J by 2 bases, with 19 bases between the two germline ends. Germline CDR1 and CDR2: SGHAT and FQNNGV. This CDR3 has 18 residues. CDR3 region: CASSLWGGPGKTYNEQFF. The DNA for the CDR3 is TGTGCCAGCAGCTTATGGGGGGGGCCAGGCAAAACCTACAATGAGCAGTTCTTC.

The rearrangement uses TRBV19 and TRBJ2-7; D is perhaps TRBD2 (6 bases). The CDR3 length is 15 residues. CDR1 and CDR2 from the germline V gene are LNHDA and SQIVND (reference sequence). The germline V and J ends were trimmed by 5 bases and 1 base, with 15 bases remaining between them. The CDR3 sequence is CASSYAGTPSYEQYF. The DNA for the CDR3 is TGTGCCAGTAGTTATGCCGGGACTCCTTCCTACGAGCAGTACTTC.

The genes are TRBV9 and TRBJ2-7; 14 bases align to TRBD2. CDR1 is SGDLS, CDR2 YYNGEE, per germline. V was pared by 4 bases and J by 5 bases, with 8 bases of the junction left unmatched. This CDR3 comprises 16 residues. CDR3 DNA: TGTGCCAGCAGCTCTGGGACTAGCGGGAGCCAACACGAGCAGTACTTC. Protein: CASSSGTSGSQHEQYF.

CDR3: CASSQHRTEGAGYTF. In DNA, the CDR3 is TGTGCCAGCAGTCAACATAGGACGGAAGGAGCTGGCTACACCTTC. The chain links TRBV6-5 to TRBJ1-2, with unresolved D. CDR1 and CDR2 from the germline V gene are MNHEY and SVGAGI. V lost 5 bases to trimming and J lost 7 bases, with 20 bases between them. There are 15 residues in the CDR3.

V usage is TRBV5-5 and J usage is TRBJ1-2; 7 bases are shared with TRBD1. The CDR3 has 14 amino acids. Germline V gene sequence: CDR1 SGHKS, CDR2 YYEKEE (reference sequence). With 2 bases clipped from V and 2 bases from J, the junction kept 3 bases outside the gene matches. The CDR3 region has the DNA TGTGCCAGCAGCTTCATGACAGGGAACTATGGCTACACCTTC. Translating it yields CASSFMTGNYGYTF.

Only one count was recorded for this clone. The genes are TRBV7-2 and TRBJ2-1, with D possibly matching TRBD1 (6 bases). Trimming left V 2 bases short and J 0 bases short, with 20 bases between. CDR3 length: 19 residues. In germline, CDR1 is SGHTA, CDR2 FQGNSA. In DNA, the CDR3 is TGTGCCAGCAGCTTACCCTCGGACAGATCTTCAACCTCCTACAATGAGCAGTTCTTC. Residues: CASSLPSDRSSTSYNEQFF.

The chain carries TRBV4-1 and TRBJ1-6; no reliable D call. CDR3 length: 14 residues. The V gene's germline CDR1 is MGHRA and CDR2 YSYEKL. V shed 1 base and J shed 10 bases, with 11 bases lying between them. CDR3 DNA: TGCGCCAGCAGCCAAGTATGGGGAGACTCACCCCTCCACTTT. Residues: CASSQVWGDSPLHF.

V and J are TRBV29-1 and TRBJ2-5, with 7 positions matching TRBD1. This CDR3 spans 13 amino acids. The J segment lost 5 bases and the V segment lost 7 bases, leaving 10 bases of the junction unmatched. Germline lookup yields CDR1 SQVTM and CDR2 ANQGSEA. In DNA, the CDR3 is TGCAGCGCCGTCGAGGGGGCGCGGGAGACCCAGTACTTC. Protein: CSAVEGARETQYF.

The V gene is TRBV28, the J gene TRBJ2-6; 9 positions agree with TRBD2. The CDR3 loop spans 18 amino acids. The J segment lost 2 bases and the V segment lost 10 bases, leaving 15 bases of the junction unmatched. CDR1 and CDR2 (germline): MDHEN, SYDVKM. This CDR3 reads CATRGIGLAPTGANVLTF. CDR3 nucleotides: TGTGCCACCCGAGGAATAGGACTAGCGCCTACTGGGGCCAACGTCCTGACTTTC.

The V call is TRBV19, the J call TRBJ1-5; the D gene is possibly TRBD1 (5 bases). Germline assignment: CDR1 LNHDA and CDR2 SQIVND (reference sequence). Trimming pared 6 bases from V and 7 bases from J, leaving 16 bases between. The CDR3 consists of 14 residues. The CDR3 DNA reads as TGTGCCAGTAGCTTAAGGGGTGGGAACCAGCCCCAGCATTTT. This gives the protein CASSLRGGNQPQHF.

This clone was seen a single time. This chain links TRBV4-3 with TRBJ2-2; 8 nucleotides agree with TRBD1. This CDR3 is built from 17 residues. Germline V lookup: CDR1 LGHNA, CDR2 YSLEER. Trimming cost V 4 bases and J 7 bases; bases outside gene matches: 14. CDR3 in amino acids: CASSLEGAGGAVGELFF. The CDR3 nucleotides are TGCGCCAGCAGCCTAGAAGGAGCAGGGGGCGCGGTCGGGGAGCTGTTTTTT.